Here is one T cell receptor (beta chain) with its context. Its antigen is undetermined. Across several immunoSEQ plates, the genomic DNA of each subset was split evenly. Profiling relied on immunoSEQ multiplex PCR, and the TCRdb table lists in-frame clones only, not all of them. This sample yields more than 2 million clones, of which 95% are seen a single time; less than 0.15% belongs to the top ten. The data originate from a study of shared clonotypes between healthy human individuals. Study-wide points: Generally, naive subsets (rather than memory subsets) showed larger estimated richness. Inspection by rarefaction showed sorted-subset sequencing to be incomplete despite large depth.

Losses at the gene ends were 0 bases for V and 13 bases for J; bases not matched to a gene: 13. The CDR3 runs to 14 residues. The germline V gene encodes CDR1 GTSNPN and CDR2 SVGIG (reference sequence). Those who donated, Caucasian adults without exception, all lived in Nashville, Tennessee. The chain joins TRBV30 to TRBJ1-2; 8 nucleotides agree with TRBD1. Sequencing used naive CD4+ T cells sorted from blood. Subset of the sample: CD45RA+ positively selected. The origin of this receptor is a young man in good health. The DNA of the CDR3 is TGTGCCTGGAGTGTAAAAGGGGCAGGGGGCCGATGCACCTTC. This sequence encodes CAWSVKGAGGRCTF.